This T cell receptor beta chain was captured in a study of blood T cell repertoires in COVID-19 (dated by TCRdb to between 2020 and 2021). Some background on the complete study: Collaborator samples came from the United States, Italy and Spain and covered acute and convalescent phases of COVID-19. The prospective study material was composed of cDNA or gDNA derived from T cells, B-cell-depleted T cells, or PBMCs. Subjects who had been exposed to COVID-19, were actively infected with it, or had recovered from it provided the deeply sampled blood TCRbeta repertoires that made up the dataset. The repertoires were made available in a free public database intended to serve as a resource for research on the immune response to SARS-CoV-2. Samples came from the ongoing ImmuneRACE study (first 160 participants) plus 1,254 subjects from 6 global collaborators. Nearly every sample came with metadata listing a de-identified subject ID, COVID-19 status, age in years and sex. Where available, HLA class I and class II types were obtained from metadata supplied by the sample provider rather than from assay-based typing.

Whole blood was collected in K2EDTA tubes by collaborating institutions according to the institutions' own protocols. For TCRbeta analysis, collaborators shipped samples as frozen whole blood, isolated PBMCs, or DNA extracted from either of those sample types. The immunoSEQ Assay, a bias-controlled multiplex PCR, was used to amplify TCRbeta CDR3 regions from genomic DNA. As for the authors' bioinformatics: Nucleated cell counts per sample were estimated from amplification of reference gene primers within the assay. To quantify the absolute abundance of each unique TCRbeta CDR3 rearrangement, sequence reads were collapsed and filtered. Productive Simpson clonality was computed per sample as the square root of Simpson's diversity index over productive rearrangements. Here the immuneACCESS table is served through TCRdb, limited to in-frame sequences with V and J called. Missing clones are a known gap in these copies; in checked studies unresolved V genes cover under half, and the rest lacks a known reason. The DNA was the basis for D and trimming; V, J and clone size are from that table. The sample yields fewer than 250,000 clones; about nine tenths were counted once. The ten largest clones capture approximately 0.69% of the sample.

On this clone: It lacks a known antigen. Base quality data are lacking; no much larger clone is found one base away. This specimen includes other DNA sequences encoding the same CDR3.

The full study reports these points: The amount of clinical and demographic metadata varied by source and participant and was provided uncurated.

After removal of 4 bases from V and 4 bases from J, the junction retains 6 bases not matched to a gene. The CDR3 covers 16 residues, taking in both the cysteine and the phenylalanine. The sequence is cut down to CDR3 DNA, 48 bases in frame from base 1. Sequences LGHDT (CDR1) and YNNKEL (CDR2) are obtained from the germline V gene (reference sequence). The rearranged segments are TRBV3-1 (or the pseudogene TRBV3-2) and TRBJ2-3; 12 bases in between match TRBD2. This receptor was identified in a middle-aged man with acute or convalescent COVID-19. The source material was peripheral blood. The CDR3 in this case is CASSRELAGGADTQYF. Read as DNA, the sequence is TGTGCCAGCAGCCGAGAACTAGCGGGAGGCGCAGATACGCAGTATTTT.